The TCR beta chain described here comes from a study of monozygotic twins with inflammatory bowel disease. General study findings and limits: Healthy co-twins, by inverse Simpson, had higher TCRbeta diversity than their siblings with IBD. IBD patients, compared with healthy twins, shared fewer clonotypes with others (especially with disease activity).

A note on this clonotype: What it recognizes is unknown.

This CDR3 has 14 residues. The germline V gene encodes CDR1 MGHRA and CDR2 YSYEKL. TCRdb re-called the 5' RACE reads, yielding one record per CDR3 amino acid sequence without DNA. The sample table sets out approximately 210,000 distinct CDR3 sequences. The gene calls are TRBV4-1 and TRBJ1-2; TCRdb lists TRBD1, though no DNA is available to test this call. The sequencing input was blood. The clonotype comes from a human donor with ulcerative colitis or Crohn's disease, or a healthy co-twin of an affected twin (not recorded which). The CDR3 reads CASSPPTGLNTYTF.